This is a list of T cell receptor beta chains from one sample in a study of blood T cell repertoires in COVID-19. Assay used: immunoSEQ multiplex PCR; TCRdb lists only in-frame clones, some missing. Here the sample spans a few hundred thousand clones, 89% being singletons. The sequencing sample was made of peripheral blood. These receptors were obtained from a man in his forties with acute or convalescent COVID-19. Both conserved end residues are part of each CDR3. The D gene is left open where the match is weak. Size values are once, few and many counts, or a class for expanded clones, and some rows have none.

D | J | V | size | DNA | CDR3
TRBD1 | TRBJ1-2 | TRBV24-1 | - | TGTGCCACCAGTGATACAGGGGCCGTTGCTAACTATGGCTACACCTTC | CATSDTGAVANYGYTF
TRBD2 | TRBJ2-1 | TRBV18 | - | TGTGCCAGCTCACCAAGGCCTAGCGGGAGCTCCTACAATGAGCAGTTCTTC | CASSPRPSGSSYNEQFF
TRBD2 | TRBJ2-7 | TRBV3-1/TRBV3-2 | - | TGTGCCAGCACCAAAACTGTGGGGACTACAGACGAGCAGTACTTC | CASTKTVGTTDEQYF
TRBD1 | TRBJ2-3 | TRBV18 | - | TGTGCCAGCTCAGCCGGGACAGTCTCCCCAGATACGCAGTATTTT | CASSAGTVSPDTQYF
- | TRBJ1-5 | TRBV28 | - | TGTGCCAGCAGTCCCCAGAGGGGGGGTAGCAATCAGCCCCAGCATTTT | CASSPQRGGSNQPQHF
TRBD2 | TRBJ2-1 | TRBV19 | once | TGTGCCAGTAGTATCCCGAATGTTCTAGCGGGCTGGAGCAATGAGCAGTTCTTC | CASSIPNVLAGWSNEQFF
TRBD1 | TRBJ1-4 | TRBV19 | - | TGTGCCAGTAGTATGGGCAGGGGGCTTCTTACTAATGAAAAACTGTTTTTT | CASSMGRGLLTNEKLFF
- | TRBJ1-5 | TRBV4-2 | - | TGTGCCAGCAGCCCCCTGGACAGATATCAGCCCCAGCATTTT | CASSPLDRYQPQHF
TRBD2 | TRBJ2-5 | TRBV24-1 | - | TGTGCCACCAGTGACGGTACGACTAGCGGGCAAACCCAAGAGACCCAGTACTTC | CATSDGTTSGQTQETQYF
- | TRBJ1-5 | TRBV7-8 | - | TGTGCCAGCAGCTTAGGGTTGGACAGAAAGTATAGCAATCAGCCCCAGCATTTT | CASSLGLDRKYSNQPQHF
- | TRBJ1-4 | TRBV11-2 | - | TGTGCCAGCAGATATAGACATTTCCCGCAAGAAAAACTGTTTTTT | CASRYRHFPQEKLFF
- | TRBJ1-6 | TRBV5-4 | - | TGTGCCAGCAGCTCCGACAGACAGTCGAGCTCCTATAATTCACCCCTCCACTTT | CASSSDRQSSSYNSPLHF
- | TRBJ2-7 | TRBV2 | - | TGTGCCAGCAGTGCCGGGTCCCTGGCCTACGAGCAGTACTTC | CASSAGSLAYEQYF
TRBD1 | TRBJ1-5 | TRBV5-1 | few | TGCGCCAGCAAATTGGGACAGGGCTTTCGTCAGCCCCAGCATTTT | CASKLGQGFRQPQHF
- | TRBJ1-1 | TRBV19 | few | TGTGCCAGTAGTTACGGGGGGGTCGGGTTTAACACTGAAGCTTTCTTT | CASSYGGVGFNTEAFF
- | TRBJ2-5 | TRBV7-8 | few | TGTGCCAGCAGCGCGCCCCAAGAGACCCAGTACTTC | CASSAPQETQYF
- | TRBJ2-1 | TRBV6-2/TRBV6-3 | - | TGTGCCAGCAGTTACTCGGCTGCAGGGCCCAGCTCCTACAATGAGCAGTTCTTC | CASSYSAAGPSSYNEQFF
- | TRBJ1-6 | TRBV2 | - | TGTGCCAGCAGGGTCAGGGTTGGGAATTCACCCCTCCACTTT | CASRVRVGNSPLHF
- | TRBJ1-2 | TRBV3-1/TRBV3-2 | - | TGTGCCAGCAGCTCACCGGGAGGTGACGATGGGAACTATGGCTACACCTTC | CASSSPGGDDGNYGYTF
TRBD2 | TRBJ2-7 | TRBV5-1 | - | TGCGCCAGCAGCTTTTCTGCTAGCGGGGGACTCTCCTACGAGCAGTACTTC | CASSFSASGGLSYEQYF
- | TRBJ1-2 | TRBV6-5 | - | TGTGCCAGCAGTATTACAGGGCGTAGCTATGGCTACACCTTC | CASSITGRSYGYTF
TRBD1 | TRBJ1-2 | TRBV13 | - | TGTGCCAGCAGATTCGACAGGGCCGGTGGCTACACCTTC | CASRFDRAGGYTF
- | TRBJ2-7 | TRBV28 | - | TGTGCCAGCAGACCTGACTACCAGCTGTCCTACGAGCAGTACTTC | CASRPDYQLSYEQYF
- | TRBJ2-2 | TRBV3-1/TRBV3-2 | - | TGTGCCAGCAGACCTTTTAGTGGCGGGGAGCTGTTTTTT | CASRPFSGGELFF
- | TRBJ1-2 | TRBV28 | - | TGTGCCAGCAAGATACAGGGTGCTGGTGGCTACACCTTC | CASKIQGAGGYTF
TRBD2 | TRBJ2-1 | TRBV7-8 | once | TGTGCCAGCAGCTTATGGGCTAGCGGGAGGAACAATGAGCAGTTCTTC | CASSLWASGRNNEQFF
- | TRBJ2-7 | TRBV29-1 | - | TGCAGCGTTGAACAGGGAGGATCCTACGAGCAGTACTTC | CSVEQGGSYEQYF
TRBD1 | TRBJ1-3 | TRBV5-1 | - | TGCGCCAGCAGCTGGGGACAGAGCTCTGGAAACACCATATATTTT | CASSWGQSSGNTIYF
- | TRBJ2-3 | TRBV5-1 | once | TGCGCCAGCAGCTATGGCTTGGATACGCAGTATTTT | CASSYGLDTQYF
TRBD1 | TRBJ2-1 | TRBV28 | - | TGTGCCAGCAGTCGATCTACAGGGGGCAGCTACAATGAGCAGTTCTTC | CASSRSTGGSYNEQFF
TRBD2 | TRBJ2-2 | TRBV2 | - | TGTGCCAGCAGGCTAGCGGGGGCGACTAACACCGGGGAGCTGTTTTTT | CASRLAGATNTGELFF
- | TRBJ2-1 | TRBV5-1 | - | TGCGCCAGCAGCTGGACCGGCGCTAGCTCCCTTAGGGGAGGGCAGTTCTTC | CASSWTGASSLRGGQFF
- | TRBJ2-7 | TRBV6-4 | few | TGTGCCAGCAGTGATCTGCCGACAGTTGCCTACGAGCAGTACTTC | CASSDLPTVAYEQYF
TRBD2 | TRBJ2-3 | TRBV4-2 | many | TGTGCCAGCAGCACGAGACTAGCGGGAGGAACAGATACGCAGTATTTT | CASSTRLAGGTDTQYF
- | TRBJ2-1 | TRBV18 | medium-sized | TGTGCCAGCTCACCTTCAGGAAACAATGAGCAGTTCTTC | CASSPSGNNEQFF
TRBD1 | TRBJ2-7 | TRBV7-3 | - | TGTGCCAGCAGCCGGGACAGACCCTACGAGCAGTACTTC | CASSRDRPYEQYF
- | TRBJ1-5 | TRBV4-2 | - | TGTGCCAGCAGCCAGGACGGAGGGGTTTGGAGCAATCAGCCCCAGCATTTT | CASSQDGGVWSNQPQHF
- | TRBJ1-2 | TRBV12-3/TRBV12-4 | - | TGTGCCAGCAGCAAGCTTTATGGCTACACCTTC | CASSKLYGYTF
- | TRBJ2-2 | TRBV3-1/TRBV3-2 | - | TGTGCCAGCAGCCGTGGGCGGGAGCTGTTTTTT | CASSRGRELFF
TRBD2 | TRBJ2-3 | TRBV6-4 | - | TGTGCCAGCAGTGAAGGAGCGGGGGCTGGAGATACGCAGTATTTT | CASSEGAGAGDTQYF
TRBD1 | TRBJ2-7 | TRBV27 | - | TGTGCCAGCAGCCAGGGACAGGTCTACGAGCAGTACTTC | CASSQGQVYEQYF
- | TRBJ1-5 | TRBV6-5 | - | TGTGCCAGCAGCGCCGGGACACGAGTGCCTCAGCCCCAGCATTTT | CASSAGTRVPQPQHF
- | TRBJ2-3 | TRBV7-9 | - | TGTGCCAGCAGCCCCCGCGGCCAGTTCGCAGATACGCAGTATTTT | CASSPRGQFADTQYF
TRBD1 | TRBJ1-5 | TRBV18 | - | TGTGCCAGCTCACCCAACTCCGGACAGGTCTATAGCAATCAGCCCCAGCATTTT | CASSPNSGQVYSNQPQHF
- | TRBJ2-7 | TRBV6-5 | - | TGTGCCAGCAGCATCGGACAGACCTACGAGCAGTACTTC | CASSIGQTYEQYF
- | TRBJ1-1 | TRBV11-2 | once | TGTGCCAGCAGGGGCTCCCGGGGAGTGAGTGAAGCTTTCTTT | CASRGSRGVSEAFF
TRBD1 | TRBJ1-4 | TRBV19 | - | TGTGCCAGTAGGGGGACAGGGAGCGAAAAACTGTTTTTT | CASRGTGSEKLFF
- | TRBJ2-4 | TRBV11-2 | - | TGTGCCAGCAGCTTAGTACGGGGGGCTGGCAAAAACATTCAGTACTTC | CASSLVRGAGKNIQYF
- | TRBJ2-3 | TRBV30 | - | TGTGCCTGGGGAAAAACTAGTTTTTCCTCAGATACGCAGTATTTT | CAWGKTSFSSDTQYF
TRBD1 | TRBJ1-3 | TRBV6-5 | - | TGTGCCAGCAGTTACGAGGGGGCGTACGGAAACACCATATATTTT | CASSYEGAYGNTIYF
- | TRBJ2-2 | TRBV11-2 | - | TGTGCCAGCAGCTTAGACACTTTGGGGAGAGCGGGCACCGGGGAGCTGTTTTTT | CASSLDTLGRAGTGELFF
TRBD2 | TRBJ2-7 | TRBV7-9 | few | TGTGCCAGCAGCTTGGGTCTAGCGGGGGTAGAGCAGTACTTC | CASSLGLAGVEQYF
TRBD1 | TRBJ1-1 | TRBV5-1 | - | TGCGCCAGCAGCTTGAGGACAGGGGACACTGAAGCTTTCTTT | CASSLRTGDTEAFF
TRBD1 | TRBJ1-1 | TRBV5-6 | - | TGTGCCAGCAGCTTGGAGGCCACTAGGACAGGGGACACTGAAGCTTTCTTT | CASSLEATRTGDTEAFF
- | TRBJ2-7 | TRBV7-2 | - | TGTGCCAGCAGCTTAGTTTATGACAGTTCCTACGAGCAGTACTTC | CASSLVYDSSYEQYF
- | TRBJ2-5 | TRBV29-1 | once | TGCAGCGGCGGTCGGACTTCGGAAAATACCCAGTACTTC | CSGGRTSENTQYF
TRBD1 | TRBJ1-4 | TRBV6-6 | - | TGTGCCAGCATGCGGGACAGGATACGACTGTTTTTT | CASMRDRIRLFF